This T cell receptor beta chain was found in a study of T cell changes during pregnancy in multiple sclerosis. The CDR3 contains 15 residues. The V gene's germline CDR1 is LNHNV and CDR2 YYDKDF (reference sequence). With V trimmed by 4 bases and J by 5 bases, 5 bases remained unmatched. Produced via immunoSEQ multiplex PCR; TCRdb's table is partial and in-frame only. In the table there are about 92,000 clones, about 93% of which are singletons. The clonotype originates from a female donor with multiple sclerosis, enrolled in a pregnancy study. The sequencing used peripheral blood, collected in the first trimester of pregnancy. The chain uses TRBV15 and TRBJ1-5; 10 nucleotides agree with TRBD1. The CDR3 reads CATSIGTGVDQPQHF. As DNA, the CDR3 is TGTGCCACCAGCATTGGGACAGGGGTCGATCAGCCCCAGCATTTT.